This T cell receptor beta chain appears in the sequencing data of a study of blood T cell repertoires in COVID-19. Study-level background: Acute and convalescent COVID-19 samples came from the United States, Italy and Spain. PBMCs, B-cell-depleted T cells, or T cells provided the cDNA or gDNA that made up the material.

Per the original data handling: It was from reference gene primer amplification that nucleated cell counts were estimated. Using immunoSEQ multiplex PCR, the repertoire was profiled, and TCRdb retains in-frame clones only, with some absent. Clonal size and the V and J genes are those of that table, whereas D and trimming came from the DNA. This sample has roughly 150,000 clones, with 82% found just once. The V end was cut by 2 bases, the J end by 4 bases, with 11 bases between. Germline V CDR1 and CDR2: SGHAT, FQNNGV. The CDR3 runs to 14 residues. This rearrangement joins TRBV11-2 to TRBJ1-1, with D hard to call. The TCR comes from an elderly woman with active or convalescent COVID-19. The sequenced material came from peripheral blood. The CDR3 region is CASSLMRGVTEAFF. DNA of the CDR3: TGTGCCAGCAGCTTAATGCGGGGAGTCACTGAAGCTTTCTTT.